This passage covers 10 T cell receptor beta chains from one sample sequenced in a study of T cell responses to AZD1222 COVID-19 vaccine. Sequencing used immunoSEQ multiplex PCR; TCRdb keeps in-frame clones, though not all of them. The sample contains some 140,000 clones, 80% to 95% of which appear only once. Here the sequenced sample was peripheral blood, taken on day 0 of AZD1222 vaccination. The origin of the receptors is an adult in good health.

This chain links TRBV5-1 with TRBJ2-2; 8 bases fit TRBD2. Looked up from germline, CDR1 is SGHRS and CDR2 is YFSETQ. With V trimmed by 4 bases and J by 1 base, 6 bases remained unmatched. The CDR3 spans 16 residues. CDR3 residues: CASSVLAGGNTGELFF. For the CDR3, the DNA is TGCGCCAGCAGCGTCCTCGCGGGAGGGAACACCGGGGAGCTGTTTTTT.

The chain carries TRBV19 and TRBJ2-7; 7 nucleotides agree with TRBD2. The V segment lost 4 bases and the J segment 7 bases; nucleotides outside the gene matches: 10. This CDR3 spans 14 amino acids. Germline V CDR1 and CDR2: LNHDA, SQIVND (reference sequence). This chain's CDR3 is CASSTSSGGSEQYF. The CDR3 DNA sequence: TGTGCCAGTAGTACTAGCTCGGGAGGTAGTGAGCAGTACTTC. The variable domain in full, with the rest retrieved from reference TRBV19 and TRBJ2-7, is DGGITQSPKYLFRKEGQNVTLSCEQNLNHDAMYWYRQDPGQGLRLIYYSQIVNDFQKGDIAEGYSVSREKKESFPLTVTSAQKNPTAFYLCASSTSSGGSEQYFGPGTRLTVT.

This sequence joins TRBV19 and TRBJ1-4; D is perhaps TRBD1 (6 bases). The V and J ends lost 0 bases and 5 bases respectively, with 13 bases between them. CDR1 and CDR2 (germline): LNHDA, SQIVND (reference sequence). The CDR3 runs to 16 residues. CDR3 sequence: CASSIDGGRGNEKLFF. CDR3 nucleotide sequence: TGTGCCAGTAGTATAGATGGGGGCCGGGGGAATGAAAAACTGTTTTTT.

CDR3 nucleotides: TGTGCCAGCAGTGAATGGAGGGGGAATAGCAATCAGCCCCAGCATTTT. Its protein is CASSEWRGNSNQPQHF. The chain uses TRBV6-1 and TRBJ1-5; D possibly corresponds to TRBD1 (6 bases). The V and J ends lost 2 bases and 0 bases respectively, with 11 bases between them. The CDR3 loop spans 16 amino acids. Germline CDR1 is MNHNS and CDR2 is SASEGT.

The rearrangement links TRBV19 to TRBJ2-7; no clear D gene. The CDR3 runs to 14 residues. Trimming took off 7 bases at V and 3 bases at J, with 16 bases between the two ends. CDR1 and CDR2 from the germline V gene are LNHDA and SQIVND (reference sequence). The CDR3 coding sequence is TGTGCCAGTAAGCTCCGGCAGGCCGACTACGAGCAGTACTTC. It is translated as CASKLRQADYEQYF.

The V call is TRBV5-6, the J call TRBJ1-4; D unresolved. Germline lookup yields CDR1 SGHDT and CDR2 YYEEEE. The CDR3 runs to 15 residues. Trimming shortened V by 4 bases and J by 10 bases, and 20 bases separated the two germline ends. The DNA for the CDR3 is TGTGCCAGCAGCCTGGACCCTAAGGTGGACGGAAAACTGTTTTTT. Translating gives CASSLDPKVDGKLFF.

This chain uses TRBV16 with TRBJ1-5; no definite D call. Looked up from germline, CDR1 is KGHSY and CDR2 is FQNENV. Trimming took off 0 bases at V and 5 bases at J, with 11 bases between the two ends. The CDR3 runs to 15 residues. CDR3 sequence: CASSQSNGVDQPQHF. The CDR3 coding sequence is TGTGCCAGCAGCCAATCGAACGGGGTTGATCAGCCCCAGCATTTT.

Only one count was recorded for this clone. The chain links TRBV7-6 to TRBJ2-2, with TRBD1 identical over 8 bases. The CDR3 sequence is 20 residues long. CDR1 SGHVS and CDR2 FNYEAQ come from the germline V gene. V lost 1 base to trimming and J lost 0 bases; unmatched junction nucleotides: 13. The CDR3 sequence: CASSLGPTYRGIANTGELFF. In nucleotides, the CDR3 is TGTGCCAGCAGCTTAGGCCCAACATACAGGGGGATCGCGAACACCGGGGAGCTGTTTTTT.

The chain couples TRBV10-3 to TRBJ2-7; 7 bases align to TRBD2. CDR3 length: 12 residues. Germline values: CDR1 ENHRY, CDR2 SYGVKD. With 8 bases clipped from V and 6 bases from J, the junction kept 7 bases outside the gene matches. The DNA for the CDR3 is TGTGCCATCGCGGCTAGCGGCCCCGAGCAGTACTTC. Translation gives CAIAASGPEQYF.

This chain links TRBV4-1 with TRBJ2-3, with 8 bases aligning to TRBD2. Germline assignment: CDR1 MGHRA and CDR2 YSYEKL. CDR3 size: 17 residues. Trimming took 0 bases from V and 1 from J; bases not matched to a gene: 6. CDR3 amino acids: CASSQEGTGGGTDTQYF. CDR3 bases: TGCGCCAGCAGCCAAGAGGGGACCGGGGGGGGCACAGATACGCAGTATTTT.